The present entry profiles one TCR beta chain with its context. The antigen is not known. This sample was taken from a study of T cell responses to AZD1222 COVID-19 vaccine. Study-level information: Analyses pooled second doses at about 4 or about 12 weeks. Broader study findings: It was only after the peak T cell response that any repertoires were sampled. The reported proportion of spike-specific TCRs targeting unmutated variant regions was nearly half. An increase in Spike-specific TCR breadth and depth was observed after two AZD1222 doses.

The repertoire was sequenced with immunoSEQ multiplex PCR; TCRdb's copy has only in-frame clones and lacks some. In the table there are about 150,000 clones, about 87% of which are singletons. This TCR came from an adult in good health. The specimen was peripheral blood, collected on day 0 of AZD1222 vaccination.

DNA of the CDR3: TGTGCCAGCAGCTTAAGGGGAACTGGAAACACCATATATTTT. Translated, it gives CASSLRGTGNTIYF. V usage is TRBV5-4 and J usage is TRBJ1-3, with D perhaps matching TRBD1 (5 bases). V lost 2 bases, J lost 2 bases, and 8 bases lay in between. Germline V gene lookup returns CDR1 SGHNT and CDR2 YYREEE (reference sequence). This CDR3 comprises 14 residues.